This TCR beta chain was sequenced for a study of PD-L1 blockade in urothelial cancer. Study-level information: Analysis of blood occurred 3 weeks (second dose) and 6 weeks after treatment start. The study recovered a median of about 140,000 T cells per blood sample. General study findings and limits: Stronger expansion of tumor-associated clones in blood at 3 weeks distinguished durable-benefit patients.

Spiked synthetic TCR analogs estimated absolute template abundance per PCR. Produced via immunoSEQ multiplex PCR; TCRdb's table is partial and in-frame only. The table has more than 60,000 clones, 85% to 90% seen once. Trimming removed 4 bases at V and 0 bases at J, with 10 bases between. CDR3 size: 15 residues. The V gene's germline CDR1 is SGHTA and CDR2 FQGTGA. Time point noted: peripheral blood 6 weeks after treatment start. To note about this clone: Its antigen is not identified.

Here the sequenced sample was PBMCs, taken around atezolizumab (anti-PD-L1) treatment. The chain combines TRBV7-3 with TRBJ1-5, with D perhaps matching TRBD1 (5 bases). The TCR was taken from a man between 60 and 70 years old with urothelial cancer. CDR3 coding DNA: TGTGCCAGCAGCTCCGACAGTAATAGCAATCAGCCCCAGCATTTT. Encoded protein: CASSSDSNSNQPQHF.